Sequencing of this TCR beta chain was carried out in a study of human T cells and chemical hapten exposure. Time point defined: patch test 1, 2 weeks after DPC sensitization. Sample treatment: therapeutic diphenylcyclopropenone sensitization with weekly scalp DPC. V dropped 0 bases and J dropped 6 bases, with 7 bases sitting between them. The germline V gene has CDR1 SGDLS and CDR2 YYNGEE. This CDR3 is 13 amino acids long. Note on this clonotype: What it binds is unknown.

The study used a library that attached unique molecular identifiers to individual cDNA molecules. TCRdb re-analysed the RACE reads in MiXCR, keeping a single row per CDR3 protein. The repertoire holds about 100,000 distinct CDR3 sequences, roughly 10% seen once, with 2% to 2.5% in the top ten. Findings of the study overall: DPC sensitization produced no change in TCRs with frequency above 1 in 1000.

The genes are TRBV9 and TRBJ2-1; no definite D call. The sequence was obtained from a man aged 35 to 55 with alopecia areata. Some clones in this sample may be carry-over from other donors' samples. The starting material was whole blood, obtained in connection with sensitization to the hapten diphenylcyclopropenone (DPC). CDR3 DNA: TGTGCCAGCAGCGTAGAGGGTATCAATGAGCAGTTCTTC. It yields the protein CASSVEGINEQFF.